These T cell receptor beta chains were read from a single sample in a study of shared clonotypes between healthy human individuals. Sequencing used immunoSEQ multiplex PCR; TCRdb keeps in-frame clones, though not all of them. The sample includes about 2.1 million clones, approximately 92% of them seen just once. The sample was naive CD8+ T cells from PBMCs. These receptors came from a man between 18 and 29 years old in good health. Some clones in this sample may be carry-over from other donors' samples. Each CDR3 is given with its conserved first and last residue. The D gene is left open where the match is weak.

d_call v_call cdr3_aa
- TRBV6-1 CASSELGANYGYTF
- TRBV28 CASSPTHLLGPGYGYTF
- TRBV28 CASRTRDEGYNSPLHF
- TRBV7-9 CASSLPVGYNEQFF
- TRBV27 CASSRTAYNEQFF
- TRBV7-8 CASSLSSYSGQQYF
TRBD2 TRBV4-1 CASSQVGGGDWYF
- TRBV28 CASSAGRNTEAFF
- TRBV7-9 CASSLGAGIGETQYF
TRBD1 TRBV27 CASSEQGLYNEQFF
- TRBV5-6 CASSDRASDVLTF
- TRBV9 CASSVFVDTEAFF
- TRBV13 CASSSSGLGGSTDTQYF
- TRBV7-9 CASSFPTAGYNEQFF
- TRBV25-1 CASSGGNQPQHF
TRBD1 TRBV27 CASSHLGTGADEQYF
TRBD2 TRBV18 CASSTGTSGPRGRTGELFF
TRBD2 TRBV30 CAWSVRVGSLAAAMDEQFF
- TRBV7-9 CASSFWQTGELFF
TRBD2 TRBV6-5 CASSYAGTTYNEQFF